These 6 T cell receptor beta chains originate from one sample sequenced in a study of T cell responses to AZD1222 COVID-19 vaccine. Assay used: immunoSEQ multiplex PCR; TCRdb lists only in-frame clones, some missing. The sample carries more than 95,000 clones, 80% to 90% recorded once. The starting material was peripheral blood, obtained on day 0 of AZD1222 vaccination. These receptors all stem from an adult in good health.

V usage is TRBV25-1 and J usage is TRBJ1-5; TRBD1 aligns across 11 bases. With V trimmed by 4 bases and J by 4 bases, 3 bases remained unmatched. Germline-derived CDR1 and CDR2 are MGHDK and SYGVNS. This CDR3 contains 15 residues. CDR3 nucleotides: TGTGCCAGCAGTGCTCGGGACAGGGGGAATCAGCCCCAGCATTTT. Amino acids: CASSARDRGNQPQHF.

The chain couples TRBV5-4 to TRBJ2-1, with 9 bases matching TRBD2. Trimming at V came to 0 bases and at J to 4 bases, leaving 2 bases not matched to a gene. Per the germline V gene, CDR1 is SGHNT and CDR2 is YYREEE (reference sequence). The CDR3 spans 15 residues. The CDR3 nucleotides are TGTGCCAGCAGCTTGGCTAGCGGGAATTACAATGAGCAGTTCTTC. The encoded protein is CASSLASGNYNEQFF.

The rearrangement uses TRBV27 and TRBJ2-7; TRBD2 aligns across 14 bases. The length of the CDR3 is 18 residues. Losses at the gene ends were 6 bases for V and 3 bases for J; bases not matched to a gene: 13. The V gene's germline CDR1 is MNHEY and CDR2 SMNVEV (reference sequence). The CDR3 sequence is CASSTLPPGTSGSYEQYF. In DNA, the CDR3 is TGTGCCAGCAGCACTCTTCCCCCCGGGACTAGCGGGAGCTACGAGCAGTACTTC.

Here the CDR3 DNA reads TGTGCCAGCAGTGAAGAGCAAAGACAGGGCGAGACCCAGTACTTC. Translating gives CASSEEQRQGETQYF. The chain joins TRBV2 to TRBJ2-5; TRBD1 matches at 7 bases. The V segment lost 1 base and the J segment 5 bases; nucleotides outside the gene matches: 7. The germline V gene encodes CDR1 SNHLY and CDR2 FYNNEI. The CDR3 contains 15 residues.

V is TRBV7-8 and J is TRBJ2-1; D gene ambiguous. From germline, CDR1 is SGHVS and CDR2 FQNEAQ. The CDR3 extends over 15 amino acids. The germline V and J ends were trimmed by 1 base and 0 bases, with 7 bases remaining between them. CDR3 coding DNA: TGTGCCAGCAGCTTAGTATCCAGCTCCTACAATGAGCAGTTCTTC. This codes for CASSLVSSSYNEQFF.

The chain links TRBV6-5 to TRBJ1-1; TRBD1 might be the D (5 bases). Germline assignment: CDR1 MNHEY and CDR2 SVGAGI. This CDR3 has 14 amino acids. Trimming stripped 5 bases from V and 0 bases from J, with 10 bases between. The CDR3 protein is CASSPTALNTEAFF. CDR3 coding DNA: TGTGCCAGCAGTCCGACAGCATTGAACACTGAAGCTTTCTTT.